The rows below give T cell receptor beta chains drawn from one sample of a study of blood T cell repertoires in COVID-19. TCRdb's copy holds only in-frame clones and misses some; the assay was immunoSEQ multiplex PCR. The sample has about 190,000 clones; nearly 90% are singletons. Sequencing was performed on peripheral blood. The receptors were sampled from a man aged 50 or older with acute or convalescent COVID-19. CDR3s include the opening cysteine and the closing phenylalanine or tryptophan. A D gene is named only where the DNA matches it firmly. Size values are once, few and many counts, or a class for expanded clones, and some rows have none.

V	J	size	D	CDR3	DNA
TRBV10-3	TRBJ2-2	.	.	CAISGAGELFF	TGTGCCATCAGCGGGGCCGGGGAGCTGTTTTTT
TRBV19	TRBJ1-1	many	.	CASSPISGTEAFF	TGTGCCAGTAGTCCCATCAGCGGGACTGAAGCTTTCTTT
TRBV19	TRBJ1-2	.	TRBD1	CASSIDWQGDNYGYTF	TGTGCCAGTAGTATCGATTGGCAGGGGGACAACTATGGCTACACCTTC
TRBV6-2/TRBV6-3	TRBJ1-6	.	TRBD1	CASSYVWTGDNSPLHF	TGTGCCAGCAGTTACGTTTGGACAGGCGATAATTCACCCCTCCACTTT
TRBV19	TRBJ1-2	.	.	CASSMTPGRGNGYTF	TGTGCCAGTAGTATGACGCCCGGCAGGGGTAATGGCTACACCTTC
TRBV3-1/TRBV3-2	TRBJ2-4	.	.	CASSQADIQYF	TGTGCCAGCAGCCAAGCTGACATTCAGTACTTC
TRBV6-5	TRBJ1-1	.	TRBD1	CASTKDREGNTEAFF	TGTGCCAGCACTAAGGACAGGGAAGGGAACACTGAAGCTTTCTTT
TRBV29-1	TRBJ1-2	.	TRBD1	CSVEGRGDYGYTF	TGCAGCGTTGAGGGCAGGGGGGACTATGGCTACACCTTC
TRBV7-6	TRBJ2-3	.	TRBD1	CASSQGTGIGTDTQYF	TGTGCCAGCAGCCAAGGGACAGGGATCGGCACAGATACGCAGTATTTT
TRBV28	TRBJ2-3	.	TRBD2	CASNERGGPDTQYF	TGTGCCAGCAACGAGCGGGGGGGCCCAGATACGCAGTATTTT
TRBV2	TRBJ1-2	.	.	CAPTKEESVYGYTF	TGTGCCCCCACTAAGGAGGAGAGTGTTTATGGCTACACCTTC
TRBV7-9	TRBJ1-1	.	.	CASSYLGQNTEAFF	TGTGCCAGCAGCTACCTCGGACAGAACACTGAAGCTTTCTTT
TRBV12-3/TRBV12-4	TRBJ1-6	.	.	CASSYQSSPLHF	TGTGCCAGCAGTTATCAGTCCTCACCCCTCCACTTT
TRBV12-3/TRBV12-4	TRBJ2-7	.	.	CASSPGGTYEQYF	TGTGCCAGCTCCCCTGGGGGGACGTACGAGCAGTACTTC
TRBV18	TRBJ2-5	.	.	CASSPFTGETQYF	TGTGCCAGCTCACCATTTACAGGAGAGACCCAGTACTTC
TRBV29-1	TRBJ2-5	.	TRBD1	CSVEDRYGRGQYQETQYF	TGCAGCGTTGAAGATCGATACGGCAGGGGGCAGTACCAAGAGACCCAGTACTTC
TRBV14	TRBJ1-2	.	.	CASSQGNGVYGYTF	TGTGCCAGCAGCCAAGGGAACGGAGTCTATGGCTACACCTTC
TRBV28	TRBJ1-1	once	.	CASNRVNTEAFF	TGTGCCAGCAATCGAGTGAACACTGAAGCTTTCTTT
TRBV20-1	TRBJ2-7	.	TRBD2	CSASRTLTSRNHEQYF	TGCAGTGCTAGTCGCACTTTGACTAGCCGTAACCACGAGCAGTACTTC
TRBV20-1	TRBJ1-5	.	.	CSVKGDQPQHF	TGCAGTGTGAAGGGGGATCAGCCCCAGCATTTT
TRBV3-1/TRBV3-2	TRBJ1-1	.	TRBD1	CASSATGQGLGEAFF	TGTGCCAGCAGCGCCACCGGACAGGGCCTTGGTGAAGCTTTCTTT
TRBV7-6	TRBJ1-1	.	.	CASSLAGSGLAFF	TGTGCCAGCAGCTTAGCCGGGTCAGGGTTGGCTTTCTTT
TRBV3-1/TRBV3-2	TRBJ2-1	.	TRBD2	CASSQVLAERNNEQFF	TGTGCCAGCAGCCAAGTACTAGCGGAACGAAACAATGAGCAGTTCTTC
TRBV12-3/TRBV12-4	TRBJ2-1	.	.	CASSATNNEQFF	TGTGCCAGCAGCGCTACTAACAATGAGCAGTTCTTC
TRBV5-1	TRBJ2-3	.	.	CASSLGTLSTDTQYF	TGCGCCAGCAGCCTCGGGACTTTAAGCACAGATACGCAGTATTTT
TRBV28	TRBJ2-4	.	TRBD2	CASRMGLAQNIQYF	TGTGCCAGCAGGATGGGACTAGCCCAAAACATTCAGTACTTC
TRBV27	TRBJ1-5	.	TRBD1	CASSQGTGAHQPQHF	TGTGCCAGCAGTCAAGGGACAGGGGCCCATCAGCCCCAGCATTTT